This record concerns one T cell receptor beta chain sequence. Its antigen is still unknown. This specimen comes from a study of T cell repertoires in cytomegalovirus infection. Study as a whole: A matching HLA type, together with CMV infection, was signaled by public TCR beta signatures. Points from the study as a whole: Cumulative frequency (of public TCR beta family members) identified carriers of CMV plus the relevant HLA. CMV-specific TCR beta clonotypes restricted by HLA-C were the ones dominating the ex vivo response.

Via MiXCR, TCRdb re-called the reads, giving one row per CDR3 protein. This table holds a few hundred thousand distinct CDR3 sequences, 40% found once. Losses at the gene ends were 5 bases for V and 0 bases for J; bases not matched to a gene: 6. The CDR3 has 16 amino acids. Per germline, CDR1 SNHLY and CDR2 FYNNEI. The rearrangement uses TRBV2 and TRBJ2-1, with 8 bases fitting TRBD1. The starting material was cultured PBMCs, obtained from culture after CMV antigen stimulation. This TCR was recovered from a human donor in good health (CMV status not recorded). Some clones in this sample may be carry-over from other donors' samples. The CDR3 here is CASSIRGTGSYNEQFF. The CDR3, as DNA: TGTGCCAGCAGTATTAGGGGGACAGGCTCCTACAATGAGCAGTTCTTC.